These 29 T cell receptor beta chains share one sample of origin, sequenced in a study of blood T cell repertoires in COVID-19. Sequencing was performed with immunoSEQ multiplex PCR; in TCRdb, only in-frame clones are kept and a portion is missing. The table lists about 97,000 clones, 70% to 90% of them singletons. Sequenced sample: peripheral blood. The source of these receptors is a man aged 45 to 65 with active COVID-19.

V usage is TRBV11-1 and J usage is TRBJ2-1; 10 bases are shared with TRBD1. The germline gives CDR1 SGHAT, CDR2 FQDESV (reference sequence). The V gene end was trimmed by 4 bases and the J gene end by 6 bases; junction bases not matched to a gene: 6. The CDR3 consists of 15 residues. The CDR3 nucleotides read TGTGCCAGCAGCTCTCGACAGGGGGCATCCAATGAGCAGTTCTTC. Its translation: CASSSRQGASNEQFF.

The V and J genes are TRBV23-1 and TRBJ2-7; TRBD1 agrees at 8 bases. TRBV23-1 is filed as an ORF, its function uncertain. The CDR3 is 13 residues long. V was clipped by 6 bases and J by 2 bases; unmatched bases: 3. CDR3 DNA: TGCGCCAGCAGACCGACAGGGGCCTACGAGCAGTACTTC. Its translation is CASRPTGAYEQYF.

The chain joins TRBV30 to TRBJ2-3; D is possibly TRBD2 (6 bases). V lost 3 bases and J lost 2, with 9 bases in between. This CDR3 spans 13 amino acids. CDR1 is GTSNPN and CDR2 is SVGIG in the germline V gene (reference sequence). CDR3 in DNA: TGTGCCTGGAGCCGGGGGACCACAGATACGCAGTATTTT. Its protein product is CAWSRGTTDTQYF.

J is TRBJ1-4 and V is TRBV2, with TRBD1 matching 9 bases. The CDR3 covers 16 residues. In germline, CDR1 is SNHLY, CDR2 FYNNEI. V gave up 6 bases and J gave up 5 bases; unmatched junction bases: 10. This CDR3 is CASRTPGTGQNEKLFF. In nucleotides, the CDR3 is TGTGCCAGCAGGACACCCGGGACAGGGCAGAATGAAAAACTGTTTTTT.

The chain joins TRBV5-1 to TRBJ1-1, with 7 nucleotides matching TRBD1. The CDR3 is 16 amino acids. V shed 4 bases and J 5 bases; nucleotides not matched to a gene: 14. Germline V gene data show CDR1 as SGHRS and CDR2 as YFSETQ. CDR3 DNA sequence: TGCGCCAGCAGCCCCTATAGCGTGAAGGGGGCAACTGAAGCTTTCTTT. Translation gives CASSPYSVKGATEAFF.

In its sample, this clone was seen once. This chain uses TRBV2 with TRBJ1-6, with D perhaps TRBD1 (6 bases). In germline, CDR1 is SNHLY, CDR2 FYNNEI. CDR3 size: 14 residues. Trimming took off 6 bases at V and 7 bases at J, with 13 bases between the two ends. The CDR3 DNA follows: TGTGCCAGCAGCCTTCGGGACATCAATTCACCCCTCCACTTT. The encoded protein is CASSLRDINSPLHF.

The chain couples TRBV29-1 to TRBJ1-6, with no clear D. The germline gives CDR1 SQVTM, CDR2 ANQGSEA. Trimming shortened V by 6 bases and J by 9 bases, and 15 bases separated the two germline ends. This CDR3 comprises 13 residues. CDR3 coding DNA: TGCAGCGTGAGGGTGGTGAGTGGTTCACCCCTCCACTTT. Protein sequence: CSVRVVSGSPLHF.

The chain has TRBV6-1 and TRBJ2-3; D ambiguous. The germline V and J ends were trimmed by 3 bases and 7 bases, with 11 bases remaining between them. CDR1 is MNHNS, CDR2 SASEGT, per germline. The CDR3 has 13 residues. The CDR3 bases are TGTGCCAGCAGTGATAGGCTAGTGAATACGCAGTATTTT. Protein sequence: CASSDRLVNTQYF.

This rearrangement joins TRBV7-9 to TRBJ2-2; TRBD1 matches at 8 bases. The CDR3 extends over 15 amino acids. Looked up from germline, CDR1 is SEHNR and CDR2 is FQNEAQ (reference sequence). V dropped 1 base and J dropped 4; count of bases not matched to a gene: 2. Here the CDR3 DNA reads TGTGCCAGCAGCTTAGGGACAGGGCCCACCGGGGAGCTGTTTTTT. Translation gives CASSLGTGPTGELFF.

In its sample, this clone was seen once. V and J are TRBV30 and TRBJ1-5; TRBD1 matches at 10 bases. Germline lookup yields CDR1 GTSNPN and CDR2 SVGIG (reference sequence). The CDR3 runs to 19 residues. Losses at the gene ends were 3 bases for V and 6 bases for J; bases not matched to a gene: 20. The CDR3 sequence is CAWSAKPGQGRKRGQPQHF. The CDR3 DNA reads as TGTGCCTGGAGCGCTAAACCGGGACAGGGGAGAAAAAGGGGTCAGCCCCAGCATTTT.

The rearrangement uses TRBV7-9 and TRBJ2-3; D gene unclear. The CDR3 consists of 14 residues. V lost 4 bases and J 2 bases, leaving 10 bases between the germline ends. Germline CDR1 is SEHNR and CDR2 is FQNEAQ (reference sequence). CDR3 coding DNA: TGTGCCAGCAGCTCAGGTACATTCACAGATACGCAGTATTTT. Its protein is CASSSGTFTDTQYF. Complete variable domain (other parts from reference TRBV7-9 and TRBJ2-3): DTGVSQNPRHKITKRGQNVTFRCDPISEHNRLYWYRQTLGQGPEFLTYFQNEAQLEKSRLLSDRFSAERPKGSFSTLEIQRTEQGDSAMYLCASSSGTFTDTQYFGPGTRLTVL.

The chain is built from TRBV9 and TRBJ1-1, with D perhaps matching TRBD1 (6 bases). There are 15 residues in the CDR3. The ends were cut back, 6 bases at V and 0 bases at J, with 15 bases in the middle. Germline values: CDR1 SGDLS, CDR2 YYNGEE. The CDR3 loop is CASTPGGDMNTEAFF. In nucleotides, the CDR3 is TGTGCCAGCACCCCTGGGGGGGACATGAACACTGAAGCTTTCTTT.

V usage is TRBV27 and J usage is TRBJ1-1; perhaps TRBD1 as D (6 bases). This CDR3 spans 15 amino acids. Germline CDR1 and CDR2: MNHEY and SMNVEV (reference sequence). V shed 5 bases and J shed 1 base, with 14 bases lying between them. The CDR3 DNA follows: TGTGCCAGCAGTAACGGACAGAAACAGAACACTGAAGCTTTCTTT. Amino acids: CASSNGQKQNTEAFF.

The V gene is TRBV3-1 (or the pseudogene TRBV3-2), the J gene TRBJ2-1; no clear D gene. The CDR3 runs to 14 residues. Germline CDR1 LGHDT, CDR2 YNNKEL (reference sequence). Deletions cut 4 bases from V and 3 bases from J, with 10 bases between. CDR3 DNA sequence: TGTGCCAGCAGCCGCGGCGGAAACTACAATGAGCAGTTCTTC. Protein product: CASSRGGNYNEQFF.

Only a few counts were recorded for this clone. The V call is TRBV29-1, the J call TRBJ1-5; D gene uncertain. V lost 5 bases and J 0 bases, leaving 11 bases between the germline ends. CDR1 and CDR2 from the germline V gene are SQVTM and ANQGSEA. The CDR3 has 14 residues. The CDR3 spells CSVMTMTSNQPQHF. The DNA for the CDR3 is TGCAGCGTTATGACAATGACTAGCAATCAGCCCCAGCATTTT.

The chain is built from TRBV7-3 and TRBJ1-6, with 8 bases identical to TRBD1. J was trimmed by 9 bases and V by 4 bases; bases with no gene match: 5. The germline gives CDR1 SGHTA, CDR2 FQGTGA. The CDR3 has 14 residues. DNA for the CDR3: TGTGCCAGCAGCTACGGACAGGGTGGTTCACCCCTCCACTTT. Protein: CASSYGQGGSPLHF.

This clone was picked up a small number of times. Here the CDR3 reads CASSVEQNKNTEAFF. CDR3 in DNA: TGTGCCAGCAGCGTAGAACAGAACAAGAACACTGAAGCTTTCTTT. The chain carries TRBV9 and TRBJ1-1; D unresolved. The germline V and J ends were trimmed by 0 bases and 1 base, with 10 bases remaining between them. The CDR3 contains 15 residues. Germline assignment: CDR1 SGDLS and CDR2 YYNGEE.

This chain links TRBV4-1 with TRBJ2-7, with 7 bases lining up with TRBD2. CDR1 and CDR2 (germline): MGHRA, YSYEKL. With 3 bases clipped from V and 5 bases from J, the junction kept 4 bases outside the gene matches. The CDR3 extends over 13 amino acids. The CDR3 DNA follows: TGCGCCAGCAGCCACCCGGGAGGTAACGAGCAGTACTTC. As protein: CASSHPGGNEQYF.

This clone showed up just a few times. The chain is built from TRBV2 and TRBJ2-3; TRBD2 might be the D (5 bases). The V end lost 6 bases, the J end lost 2 bases, and 15 bases lay between the germline ends. Looked up from germline, CDR1 is SNHLY and CDR2 is FYNNEI. This CDR3 has 15 residues. The CDR3: CASRRTSSSTDTQYF. DNA of the CDR3: TGTGCCAGCAGGAGGACTTCGAGCTCCACAGATACGCAGTATTTT.

CDR3 sequence (DNA): TGCAGTGCCCTAAAAGGGGGCGAGCAGTACTTC. This gives the protein CSALKGGEQYF. The chain joins TRBV20-1 to TRBJ2-7, with D possibly being TRBD1 (6 bases). The CDR3 consists of 11 residues. Germline-derived CDR1 and CDR2 are DFQATT and SNEGSKA (reference sequence). The V end lost 6 bases, the J end lost 6 bases, and 12 bases lay between the germline ends.

The table lists this clone with a count of one. The gene calls are TRBV2 and TRBJ2-3; TRBD2 agrees at 10 bases. V lost 6 bases to trimming and J lost 0 bases; unmatched junction nucleotides: 3. This CDR3 contains 15 residues. CDR1 is SNHLY and CDR2 is FYNNEI in the germline V gene. The CDR3 nucleotides are TGTGCCAGCAGGGAGCGGGGGGGGAGCACAGATACGCAGTATTTT. It codes for CASRERGGSTDTQYF.

The genes are TRBV18 and TRBJ2-3; 9 bases match TRBD1. The germline CDR1 and CDR2 sequences are KGHSH and LQKENI. V gave up 3 bases and J gave up 4 bases; unmatched junction bases: 2. The CDR3 sequence is 14 residues long. CDR3 nucleotide sequence: TGTGCCAGCTCACCTACAGGGGGCGCAGATACGCAGTATTTT. Residues: CASSPTGGADTQYF.

This sequence joins TRBV6-6 and TRBJ2-5; D perhaps matches TRBD2 (6 bases). V lost 2 bases and J 2 bases, leaving 12 bases between the germline ends. The CDR3 runs to 15 residues. CDR1 and CDR2 (germline): MNHNY, SVGAGI (reference sequence). CDR3 sequence reads: CASSYGGTEQETQYF. In DNA form, the CDR3 reads TGTGCCAGCAGTTACGGGGGGACGGAACAAGAGACCCAGTACTTC.

The chain joins TRBV18 to TRBJ1-1; no clear D. Trimming cost V 3 bases and J 1 base, with 9 bases left between them. This CDR3 is 14 amino acids long. Germline CDR1 reads KGHSH; CDR2 reads LQKENI. CDR3 coding DNA: TGTGCCAGCTCACCGGACGAGGGGAACACTGAAGCTTTCTTT. It yields the protein CASSPDEGNTEAFF.

The J gene is TRBJ2-5, the V gene TRBV19, with D possibly TRBD1 on 7 matching bases. Deletions cut 5 bases from V and 1 base from J, with 20 bases between. The length of the CDR3 is 17 residues. Germline loops: CDR1 LNHDA, CDR2 SQIVND (reference sequence). CDR3 nucleotides: TGTGCCAGTAGTGGGCTGGCCGCAGGGGGGTCCCAAGAGACCCAGTACTTC. It codes for CASSGLAAGGSQETQYF. The complete variable domain, with remaining parts taken from reference TRBV19 and TRBJ2-5, reads DGGITQSPKYLFRKEGQNVTLSCEQNLNHDAMYWYRQDPGQGLRLIYYSQIVNDFQKGDIAEGYSVSREKKESFPLTVTSAQKNPTAFYLCASSGLAAGGSQETQYFGPGTRLLVL.

This clone has a single count. This sequence joins TRBV27 and TRBJ2-1; D is unclear. Germline V gives CDR1 MNHEY, CDR2 SMNVEV (reference sequence). V lost 8 bases and J 4 bases, leaving 12 bases between the germline ends. This CDR3 is 13 amino acids long. CDR3 loop: CASLGFGYNEQFF. The CDR3 DNA follows: TGTGCCAGCCTAGGTTTCGGTTACAATGAGCAGTTCTTC.

The chain employs TRBV6-1 and TRBJ1-5, with D maybe TRBD1 (5 bases). Germline lookup yields CDR1 MNHNS and CDR2 SASEGT. There are 14 residues in the CDR3. Trimming stripped 0 bases from V and 5 bases from J, with 8 bases between. The CDR3, as DNA: TGTGCCAGCAGTGAAGCGCTAGGGGATCAGCCCCAGCATTTT. It specifies CASSEALGDQPQHF.

The sample holds one count of this clone. The chain combines TRBV30 with TRBJ1-5; TRBD1 is a possible D gene (6 bases). Germline assignment: CDR1 GTSNPN and CDR2 SVGIG (reference sequence). V dropped 3 bases and J dropped 5 bases, with 11 bases sitting between them. The CDR3 extends over 13 amino acids. CDR3 residues: CAWRTGGDQPQHF. CDR3 nucleotide sequence: TGTGCCTGGAGGACAGGTGGAGATCAGCCCCAGCATTTT.

In DNA, the CDR3 is TGTGCCAGCAGCTTTCCCCTCGGACAGGGGAACACTGAAGCTTTCTTT. Its protein product is CASSFPLGQGNTEAFF. The chain has TRBV11-2 and TRBJ1-1; 8 bases are shared with TRBD1. Germline V gives CDR1 SGHAT, CDR2 FQNNGV. Germline trimming cut 3 bases from V and 1 base from J; bases unmatched to any gene: 7. The CDR3 spans 16 residues.